A single sample is the source of the 2 T cell receptor beta chains below, sequenced in a study of shared clonotypes between healthy human individuals. The protocol was immunoSEQ multiplex PCR, while the TCRdb copy is restricted to in-frame clones and leaves out a portion. Of about 980,000 clones listed, more than 75% are singletons. Sequencing was carried out using memory CD4+ T cells sorted from blood. Subset defined: CD45RA-negative fraction. These receptors all come from a man aged 18 to 29 in good health.

Turning to this clone: The sample carries other DNA sequences with the same CDR3. The chain recombines TRBV29-1 with TRBJ1-5, with 7 positions matching TRBD1. The CDR3 is 12 residues long. Germline trimming cut 6 bases from V and 4 bases from J; bases unmatched to any gene: 3. CDR1 and CDR2 from the germline V gene are SQVTM and ANQGSEA. CDR3 sequence: CSVGTENQPQHF. The DNA of the CDR3 is TGCAGCGTGGGGACAGAAAATCAGCCCCAGCATTTT.

This clone was detected a few times. The CDR3 bases are TGTGCCAGCAGCTTAAGTCAGATCGCTGAAGCTTTCTTT. Protein product: CASSLSQIAEAFF. The chain employs TRBV7-9 and TRBJ1-1; D not certain. The V end was cut by 2 bases, the J end by 6 bases, with 10 bases between. The CDR3 is made up of 13 amino acids. Germline V gives CDR1 SEHNR, CDR2 FQNEAQ (reference sequence).